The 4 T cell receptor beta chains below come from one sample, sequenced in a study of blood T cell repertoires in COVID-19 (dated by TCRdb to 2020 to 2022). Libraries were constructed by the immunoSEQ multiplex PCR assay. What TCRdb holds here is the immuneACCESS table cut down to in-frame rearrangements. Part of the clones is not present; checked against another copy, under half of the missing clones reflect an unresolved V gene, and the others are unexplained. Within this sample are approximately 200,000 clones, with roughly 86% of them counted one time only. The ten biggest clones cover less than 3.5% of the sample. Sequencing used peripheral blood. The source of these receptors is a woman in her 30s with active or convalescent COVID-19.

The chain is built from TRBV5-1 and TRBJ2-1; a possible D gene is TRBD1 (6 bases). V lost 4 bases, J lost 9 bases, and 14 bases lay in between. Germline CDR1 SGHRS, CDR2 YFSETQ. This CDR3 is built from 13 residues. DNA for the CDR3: TGCGCCAGCAGCCCAGACCGAGGGGGTGAGCAGTTCTTC. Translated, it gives CASSPDRGGEQFF.

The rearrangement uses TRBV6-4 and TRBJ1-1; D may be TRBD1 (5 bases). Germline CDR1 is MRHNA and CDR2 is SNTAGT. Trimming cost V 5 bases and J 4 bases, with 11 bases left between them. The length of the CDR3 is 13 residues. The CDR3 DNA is TGTGCCAGCAGTCCAGGGTTGGGCACTGAAGCTTTCTTT. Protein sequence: CASSPGLGTEAFF.

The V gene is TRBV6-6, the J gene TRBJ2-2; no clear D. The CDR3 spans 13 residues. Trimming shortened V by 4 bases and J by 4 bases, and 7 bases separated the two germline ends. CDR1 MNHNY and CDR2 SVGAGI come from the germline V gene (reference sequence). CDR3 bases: TGTGCCAGCAGTTTTGACTCCACCGGGGAGCTGTTTTTT. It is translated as CASSFDSTGELFF.

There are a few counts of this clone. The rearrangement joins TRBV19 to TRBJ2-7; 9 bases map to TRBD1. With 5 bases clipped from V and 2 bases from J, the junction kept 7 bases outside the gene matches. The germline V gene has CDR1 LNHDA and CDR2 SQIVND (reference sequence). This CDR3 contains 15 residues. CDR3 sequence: CASSPSGTGTYEQYF. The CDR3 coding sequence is TGTGCCAGTAGTCCGTCCGGGACAGGGACCTACGAGCAGTACTTC.